This T cell receptor beta chain was identified in a study of T cells in Graves' hyperthyroidism and ophthalmopathy. Many counts were recorded for this clonotype. Amplification of TCR beta CDR3 regions used RNA as the template. Primed by the HTBI set, a first-round RT-PCR was run on the TCR CDR3. One entry per CDR3 protein, called by TCRdb with MiXCR from the multiplex PCR reads. The sample records about 640,000 distinct CDR3 sequences, roughly 15% being singletons. PBMCs came from about 10 ml fresh peripheral blood. The origin of this receptor is a woman in her forties or fifties with Graves' ophthalmopathy. The specimen was blood.

CDR3 sequence: CASSRSGQTNTEAFF. CDR3 coding DNA: TGTGCCAGCAGCCGCTCGGGACAGACCAACACTGAAGCTTTCTTT. The V and J genes are TRBV7-2 and TRBJ1-1; 7 bases map to TRBD1. Germline CDR1 is SGHTA and CDR2 is FQGNSA. V was clipped by 5 bases and J by 2 bases; unmatched bases: 8. This CDR3 is 15 amino acids long.